The next 3 T cell receptor beta chains were all read from a single sample in a study of radiotherapy plus CTLA-4 blockade in lung cancer. Data came from immunoSEQ multiplex PCR; TCRdb stores just in-frame clones and leaves some out. Among some 100,000 clones, just under 80% were seen once, and the ten largest hold roughly 5%. The sequences come from peripheral blood, collected from a patient treated with radiotherapy plus ipilimumab. These receptors were taken from a human donor with non-small cell lung cancer who had a partial response to radiotherapy plus ipilimumab.

Comment on this clone: The sample has other DNA sequences that encode this CDR3 too. The chain carries TRBV6-5 and TRBJ1-1; 9 nucleotides line up with TRBD1. The CDR3 loop spans 15 amino acids. Germline trimming cut 0 bases from V and 5 bases from J; bases unmatched to any gene: 4. From germline, CDR1 is MNHEY and CDR2 SVGAGI. CDR3 loop: CASSYSGQGLTEAFF. CDR3 nucleotides: TGTGCCAGCAGTTACTCGGGACAGGGTTTGACTGAAGCTTTCTTT.

The V call is TRBV6-6, the J call TRBJ1-2, with 9 bases aligning to TRBD1. The V gene's germline CDR1 is MNHNY and CDR2 SVGAGI (reference sequence). CDR3 size: 14 residues. The V gene end was trimmed by 2 bases and the J gene end by 7 bases; junction bases not matched to a gene: 5. CDR3 protein: CASSYRGQGSGYTF. The CDR3, as DNA: TGTGCCAGCAGTTACCGGGGACAGGGATCTGGCTACACCTTC.

The chain is built from TRBV19 and TRBJ1-2, with TRBD1 matching 9 bases. With 4 bases clipped from V and 6 bases from J, the junction kept 6 bases outside the gene matches. The CDR3 contains 14 residues. Germline V gene sequence: CDR1 LNHDA, CDR2 SQIVND (reference sequence). The CDR3 DNA sequence: TGTGCCAGTAGTACACATCGACAGGGGGATGGCTACACCTTC. Translated, it gives CASSTHRQGDGYTF.